The 19 T cell receptor beta chains below all came from one sample that was sequenced in a study of shared clonotypes between healthy human individuals. Some clones are missing from TCRdb's copy, which holds only in-frame ones; the method was immunoSEQ multiplex PCR. In the table there are approximately 720,000 clones, about 92% of which are singletons. Positively selected for CCR7, the CD45RO-negative cells used as naive CD8 cells excluded terminally differentiated effector memory CD45RA+ cells. Material: naive CD8+ T cells sorted from blood. These receptors were taken from a young man in good health.

This rearrangement joins TRBV5-1 to TRBJ2-3; no firm D call. The V and J ends lost 0 bases and 2 bases respectively, with 7 bases between them. The CDR3 contains 14 residues. Germline assignment: CDR1 SGHRS and CDR2 YFSETQ. CDR3 amino acids: CASSLVVATDTQYF. CDR3 DNA: TGCGCCAGCAGCTTGGTCGTCGCCACAGATACGCAGTATTTT.

The chain employs TRBV27 and TRBJ2-1; D is ambiguous. Looked up from germline, CDR1 is MNHEY and CDR2 is SMNVEV (reference sequence). Trimming stripped 10 bases from V and 0 bases from J, with 7 bases between. This CDR3 region has 12 residues. CDR3 protein: CATLSSYNEQFF. CDR3 nucleotides: TGTGCCACCTTAAGCTCCTACAATGAGCAGTTCTTC.

A note on this clone: The identical CDR3 is also encoded by other nucleotide sequences in the sample. The chain carries TRBV29-1 and TRBJ2-7, with 10 bases matching TRBD1. Germline CDR1 reads SQVTM; CDR2 reads ANQGSEA. V lost 7 bases, J lost 2 bases, and 5 bases stayed unmatched. The CDR3 runs 13 residues. The CDR3 spells CSARTGGTYEQYF. DNA of the CDR3: TGCAGCGCCCGGACAGGGGGGACCTACGAGCAGTACTTC.

This chain links TRBV29-1 with TRBJ2-1; D may be TRBD1 (6 bases). The germline gives CDR1 SQVTM, CDR2 ANQGSEA. V was cut by 7 bases and J by 4 bases, with 14 bases left in between. CDR3 length: 13 amino acids. CDR3 amino acids: CSASGQGYNEQFF. CDR3 DNA sequence: TGCAGCGCTTCGGGTCAGGGGTACAATGAGCAGTTCTTC.

The sample holds one count of this clone. The chain has TRBV7-9 and TRBJ2-1; weak D call: TRBD1 (6 bases). This CDR3 is built from 15 residues. The germline V gene has CDR1 SEHNR and CDR2 FQNEAQ (reference sequence). V gave up 6 bases and J gave up 0 bases, with 12 bases separating them. The CDR3 nucleotides read TGTGCCAGCAGTGAGACAGGCAACTCCTACAATGAGCAGTTCTTC. Its translation is CASSETGNSYNEQFF.

The chain is built from TRBV20-1 and TRBJ2-1; D unresolved. V shed 3 bases and J shed 7 bases, with 7 bases lying between them. Per the germline V gene, CDR1 is DFQATT and CDR2 is SNEGSKA (reference sequence). The CDR3 runs 11 residues. CDR3 sequence (DNA): TGCAGTGCTAGTCGTCCTAATGAGCAGTTCTTC. This gives the protein CSASRPNEQFF.

The V and J genes are TRBV7-2 and TRBJ2-1; 7 positions agree with TRBD2. The CDR3 runs to 16 residues. The junction had 5 bases not matched to a gene; V was cut back by 1 base and J by 2 bases. Germline-derived CDR1 and CDR2 are SGHTA and FQGNSA. The CDR3: CASSLVAGVAYNEQFF. The CDR3 nucleotides read TGTGCCAGCAGCTTAGTGGCGGGAGTGGCCTACAATGAGCAGTTCTTC.

The rearrangement links TRBV6-5 to TRBJ2-2; no definite D call. V dropped 7 bases and J dropped 0 bases, with 9 bases sitting between them. CDR3 size: 14 residues. CDR1 and CDR2 from the germline V gene are MNHEY and SVGAGI. The CDR3 DNA is TGTGCCAGCATAGTCCACCCGAACACCGGGGAGCTGTTTTTT. This codes for CASIVHPNTGELFF.

This sequence joins TRBV27 and TRBJ1-4; D is unclear. Trimming cost V 2 bases and J 8 bases, with 15 bases left between them. The CDR3 sequence is 15 residues long. Germline values: CDR1 MNHEY, CDR2 SMNVEV (reference sequence). The CDR3 loop is CASSLSPIVGEKLFF. The CDR3 region has the DNA TGTGCCAGCAGTTTAAGTCCTATCGTCGGAGAAAAACTGTTTTTT.

This chain connects TRBV20-1 to TRBJ1-1; TRBD1 aligns across 8 bases. Per germline, CDR1 DFQATT and CDR2 SNEGSKA (reference sequence). The CDR3 spans 11 residues. The CDR3 is CRATGEAEAFF. The CDR3 region has the DNA TGCAGGGCGACAGGGGAAGCTGAAGCTTTCTTT.

The gene calls are TRBV27 and TRBJ2-3; 10 bases are shared with TRBD2. This CDR3 is 15 amino acids long. J gave up 6 bases and V 3 bases, and 6 bases lay outside the gene matches. The germline V gene has CDR1 MNHEY and CDR2 SMNVEV (reference sequence). CDR3 coding DNA: TGTGCCAGCAGTTTTTCTAGCGGGAGCATGGATACGCAGTATTTT. Its protein is CASSFSSGSMDTQYF.

This chain connects TRBV5-1 to TRBJ2-3, with 7 bases aligning to TRBD2. Trimming cost V 0 bases and J 3 bases; bases outside gene matches: 7. From germline, CDR1 is SGHRS and CDR2 YFSETQ. This CDR3 region has 16 residues. The CDR3 coding sequence is TGCGCCAGCAGCTTGGTACCCGGGAGGTCGACAGATACGCAGTATTTT. Protein product: CASSLVPGRSTDTQYF.

The chain uses TRBV27 and TRBJ2-3; weak D call: TRBD2 (7 bases). Germline-derived CDR1 and CDR2 are MNHEY and SMNVEV (reference sequence). V was pared by 5 bases and J by 5 bases, with 20 bases between. The CDR3 covers 16 residues. The CDR3 region is CASSPMEGGGGDTQYF. The DNA for the CDR3 is TGTGCCAGCAGTCCCATGGAAGGGGGGGGCGGAGATACGCAGTATTTT.

The V gene is TRBV5-1, the J gene TRBJ2-7; D perhaps matches TRBD2 (6 bases). This CDR3 spans 15 amino acids. Deletions cut 1 base from V and 1 base from J, with 12 bases between. The germline V gene encodes CDR1 SGHRS and CDR2 YFSETQ. The CDR3 protein is CASSLFSGHSYEQYF. CDR3 sequence (DNA): TGCGCCAGCAGCTTGTTTAGCGGACATTCCTACGAGCAGTACTTC.

V gene TRBV29-1 combines with J gene TRBJ2-5, with TRBD2 identical over 11 bases. The germline V gene encodes CDR1 SQVTM and CDR2 ANQGSEA. V trimming: 1 base; J trimming: 5 bases; junction bases outside the gene matches: 6. CDR3 length: 15 amino acids. The CDR3 coding sequence is TGCAGCGTTGAAGTGATAGCGGGAGGGTCGGAGACCCAGTACTTC. It codes for CSVEVIAGGSETQYF. Drawing the rest from reference TRBV29-1 and TRBJ2-5, the complete variable domain is SAVISQKPSRDICQRGTSLTIQCQVDSQVTMMFWYRQQPGQSLTLIATANQGSEATYESGFVIDKFPISRPNLTFSTLTVSNMSPEDSSIYLCSVEVIAGGSETQYFGPGTRLLVL.

V usage is TRBV10-1 and J usage is TRBJ2-3; D gene uncertain. The CDR3 consists of 15 residues. Germline lookup yields CDR1 WNHNN and CDR2 SYGVQD (reference sequence). Trimming removed 2 bases from V and 0 bases from J, with 9 bases in between. The CDR3 region is CASSEPMRSTDTQYF. The CDR3 nucleotides are TGCGCCAGCAGTGAGCCTATGAGGAGCACAGATACGCAGTATTTT.

The chain recombines TRBV7-9 with TRBJ2-5, with 10 positions matching TRBD2. TRBJ2-7 matches the DNA end more closely, so the J call is doubtful. Germline V lookup: CDR1 SEHNR, CDR2 FQNEAQ (reference sequence). The CDR3 extends over 15 amino acids. The CDR3 loop reads CASSSFSSGSYEQYF. The DNA of the CDR3 is TGTGCCAGCAGCTCCTTCTCTAGCGGGAGCTACGAGCAGTACTTC.

About this clone: Other DNA sequences in the sample encode the same CDR3. The rearrangement links TRBV6-5 to TRBJ1-1; TRBD1 is a possible D gene (5 bases). The CDR3 sequence is 13 residues long. Germline V CDR1 and CDR2: MNHEY, SVGAGI. V was shortened by 2 bases and J by 3 bases, with 7 bases between the two germline ends. As DNA, the CDR3 is TGTGCCAGCAGTTACGGGGGATACACTGAAGCTTTCTTT. Translating it yields CASSYGGYTEAFF.

As concerns this clone: Other DNA variants within this sample encode the same CDR3. This chain joins TRBV9 and TRBJ2-3; 7 nucleotides align to TRBD2. The CDR3 loop spans 14 amino acids. CDR1 is SGDLS, CDR2 YYNGEE, per germline. Trimming at V came to 2 bases and at J to 3 bases, leaving 3 bases not matched to a gene. The CDR3 sequence: CASSVGGSTDTQYF. The CDR3 bases are TGTGCCAGCAGCGTTGGCGGGAGTACAGATACGCAGTATTTT. The variable domain in full, completed from reference TRBV9 and TRBJ2-3, reads DSGVTQTPKHLITATGQRVTLRCSPRSGDLSVYWYQQSLDQGLQFLIQYYNGEERAKGNILERFSAQQFPDLHSELNLSSLELGDSALYFCASSVGGSTDTQYFGPGTRLTVL.